The rows below give T cell receptor beta chains drawn from one sample of a study of blood T cell repertoires in COVID-19. Libraries were prepared by immunoSEQ multiplex PCR; TCRdb keeps only in-frame clonotypes and omits some of them. The table records over 200,000 clones, roughly nine tenths of them present only once. Sequencing was carried out using peripheral blood. The receptors derive from a man between 60 and 70 years old who had recovered from COVID-19. Both conserved end residues are part of each CDR3. The order of the fields is D gene, V gene, J gene, clone size, CDR3 DNA, CDR3 protein. The D gene is left open where the match is weak. Clone size, where shown, is once, few, many, or a class for clones that have expanded.

.	TRBV7-2	TRBJ2-7	.	TGTGCCAGCAGCCCCACCCAGGGGTACCGGGACGAGCAGTACTTC	CASSPTQGYRDEQYF
TRBD1	TRBV6-1	TRBJ1-1	.	TGTGCCAGCAGTGAAGCGAGGGACAGATCTGAAGCTTTCTTT	CASSEARDRSEAFF
TRBD1	TRBV9	TRBJ2-7	.	TGTGCCAGCAGCGGTTTGGGACAGTCCTACGAGCAGTACTTC	CASSGLGQSYEQYF
.	TRBV6-6	TRBJ2-5	once	TGTGCCAGCAGACACAGGGACCCAGAGACCCAGTACTTC	CASRHRDPETQYF
TRBD1	TRBV30	TRBJ1-5	.	TGTGCCTGGAGTACCAAGGACAGGGGCGGCCCTCGATGGCCCCAGCATTTT	CAWSTKDRGGPRWPQHF
.	TRBV12-3/TRBV12-4	TRBJ1-2	.	TGTGCCAGCAGTTTTCTCGACTATGGCTACACCTTC	CASSFLDYGYTF
.	TRBV2	TRBJ1-2	.	TGTGCCAGCAGCGAGCTACAGGGCCAAGGCTACACCTTC	CASSELQGQGYTF
TRBD2	TRBV7-9	TRBJ2-7	.	TGTGCCAGCAGCCCGGGACTACCAAACTCCTACGAGCAGTACTTC	CASSPGLPNSYEQYF
TRBD1	TRBV25-1	TRBJ1-3	.	TGTGCCAGCAGGGGACAGGCTGGAAACACCATATATTTT	CASRGQAGNTIYF
.	TRBV5-1	TRBJ2-3	.	TGCGCCAGCAGTTACCCAGCAGGGATTAGCACAGATACGCAGTATTTT	CASSYPAGISTDTQYF
TRBD1	TRBV18	TRBJ2-7	.	TGTGCCAGCTCCCTAGGGACAGGGAGCTCCTACGAGCAGTACTTC	CASSLGTGSSYEQYF
.	TRBV6-2/TRBV6-3	TRBJ1-5	.	TGTGCCAGCAGCACTCCTCAGGGAGGAGGGCAGCCCCAGCATTTT	CASSTPQGGGQPQHF
.	TRBV7-9	TRBJ1-2	.	TGTGCCAGCAGCTTAGCCTTAGGAGGGGAGGCTGGCTACACCTTC	CASSLALGGEAGYTF
.	TRBV6-5	TRBJ2-5	.	TGTGCCAGCAGCCATAGCGAAGAGACCCAGTACTTC	CASSHSEETQYF
TRBD2	TRBV5-1	TRBJ2-1	.	TGCGCCAGCAGCCCGGGACTAGCGGGGGAGCCGAGCTCCTACAATGAGCAGTTCTTC	CASSPGLAGEPSSYNEQFF
TRBD1	TRBV27	TRBJ2-5	.	TGTGCCAGCAGAGCACAGGGGTGGTACGAGACCCAGTACTTC	CASRAQGWYETQYF
.	TRBV9	TRBJ2-3	.	TGTGCCAGCAGCGTAGAGGGCAGGGGCAGCACAGATACGCAGTATTTT	CASSVEGRGSTDTQYF
.	TRBV29-1	TRBJ1-1	.	TGCAGCGCCCGGGGAAACACTGAAGCTTTCTTT	CSARGNTEAFF
.	TRBV30	TRBJ2-4	.	TGTGCCTGGAGAGAGACAGGAACTAACAAAAACATTCAGTACTTC	CAWRETGTNKNIQYF
TRBD2	TRBV30	TRBJ2-2	once	TGTGCCTGGAGTCCGACCGGACTAGCGGGGTCCGGGGAGCTGTTTTTT	CAWSPTGLAGSGELFF
.	TRBV10-3	TRBJ1-4	.	TGTGCCATCAGTGAGTCGAGTTGGAGTAGGGGCGAGAAACTGTTTTTT	CAISESSWSRGEKLFF
TRBD2	TRBV3-1/TRBV3-2	TRBJ2-3	.	TGTGCCAGCAGCCAAGATGCCGGACTAGCGGGGGGTGATAGCACAGATACGCAGTATTTT	CASSQDAGLAGGDSTDTQYF
TRBD1	TRBV18	TRBJ1-1	.	TGTGCCAGCGTCCCTACGGGACAGGGACGGACTGAAGCTTTCTTT	CASVPTGQGRTEAFF
TRBD1	TRBV6-1	TRBJ1-6	.	TGTGCCAGCACCCGGACAGGGGGCGATAATTCACCCCTCCACTTT	CASTRTGGDNSPLHF
.	TRBV6-4	TRBJ1-2	.	TGTGCCAGCAGCCAGACAGCAGCTAACTATGGCTACACCTTC	CASSQTAANYGYTF
TRBD1	TRBV7-8	TRBJ1-5	.	TGTGCCAGCAGCTGGACAGGGGTGAACAATCAGCCCCAGCATTTT	CASSWTGVNNQPQHF
.	TRBV14	TRBJ2-1	.	TGTGCCAGCCAGGGTACGAGGTTGGATGAGCAGTTCTTC	CASQGTRLDEQFF
.	TRBV24-1	TRBJ2-5	.	TGTGCCACCAGTGAGGAGGGACAGACTGGCCAAGAGACCCAGTACTTC	CATSEEGQTGQETQYF
.	TRBV18	TRBJ1-1	.	TGTGCCAGCTCACCGGGGAGGATGAACACTGAAGCTTTCTTT	CASSPGRMNTEAFF
TRBD1	TRBV6-2/TRBV6-3	TRBJ2-5	.	TGTGCCAGCAGTTACGGGACAGGGGTTCAAGAGACCCAGTACTTC	CASSYGTGVQETQYF
TRBD1	TRBV19	TRBJ1-1	once	TGTGCCAGTAGTATAGTCCCAGGGGGGCCCACTGAAGCTTTCTTT	CASSIVPGGPTEAFF
TRBD1	TRBV6-1	TRBJ1-5	.	TGTGCCAGCAGTGAATACGGATATGGACAGGGCAATCAGCCCCAGCATTTT	CASSEYGYGQGNQPQHF
TRBD1	TRBV2	TRBJ1-1	.	TGTGCCAGCAGTGGAGCGACAGGGGGCACTGAAGCTTTCTTT	CASSGATGGTEAFF
.	TRBV28	TRBJ2-7	.	TGTGCCACCCACACGTCGACAGGTTACGAGCAGTACTTC	CATHTSTGYEQYF
TRBD2	TRBV5-1	TRBJ2-3	.	TGCGCCAGCAGCTCGGGACTAGCGGGGGGGCCTATCACAGATACGCAGTATTTT	CASSSGLAGGPITDTQYF
TRBD1	TRBV18	TRBJ2-5	few	TGTGCCAGCTCACCCTCGACAGGGGGACGCAAAGGAGAGACCCAGTACTTC	CASSPSTGGRKGETQYF
TRBD1	TRBV29-1	TRBJ2-1	.	TGCAGCCTATCCGACAGGGGTCCTGAGCAGTTCTTC	CSLSDRGPEQFF
TRBD1	TRBV10-3	TRBJ2-7	.	TGTGCCATCAACAGACAGGGGGCAAGGTCTGCCGAGCAGTACTTC	CAINRQGARSAEQYF
.	TRBV11-2	TRBJ2-3	.	TGTGCCAGCAGCTTAGGCCGGACTAGCACAGATACGCAGTATTTT	CASSLGRTSTDTQYF
.	TRBV30	TRBJ1-3	.	TGTGCCTGGAGTGTTTCTGGAGGGTCTTCGACTGTTGGAAACACCATATATTTT	CAWSVSGGSSTVGNTIYF
TRBD2	TRBV19	TRBJ2-1	.	TGTGCCAGTAGTATTTCAGGGCTAGCGGGGTCGACCGCGGCCATAGGTAATGAGCAGTTCTTC	CASSISGLAGSTAAIGNEQFF
.	TRBV9	TRBJ2-7	.	TGTGCCAGCAGCGTAGGGGCTGGTACCTACGAGCAGTACTTC	CASSVGAGTYEQYF
.	TRBV7-6	TRBJ1-5	.	TGTGCCAGCAGCCAAACAGAATGGGGCAATCAGCCCCAGCATTTT	CASSQTEWGNQPQHF
.	TRBV7-2	TRBJ2-3	.	TGTGCCAGCAGCTTCAAAATGGGCGCAGATACGCAGTATTTT	CASSFKMGADTQYF
.	TRBV5-5	TRBJ1-1	.	TGTGCCAGCAGCTTGTGGGCCCAGGCCACTGAAGCTTTCTTT	CASSLWAQATEAFF
.	TRBV5-1	TRBJ1-6	few	TGCGCCAGCAGCTCCTCCGGACGGAGGAATAATTCACCCCTCCACTTT	CASSSSGRRNNSPLHF
.	TRBV2	TRBJ1-6	.	TGTGCCAGCAGTGTGCGGGGGGATTCACCCCTCCACTTT	CASSVRGDSPLHF
TRBD2	TRBV7-2	TRBJ2-3	.	TGTGCCAGCAGCTCCCTAGCGGGGGGGCCGCGGACGCAGTATTTT	CASSSLAGGPRTQYF
.	TRBV6-1	TRBJ1-4	.	TGTGCCAGCAGTGTCCTATTGGGGAGCTTGATTACTAATGAAAAACTGTTTTTT	CASSVLLGSLITNEKLFF
TRBD2	TRBV6-2/TRBV6-3	TRBJ2-5	once	TGTGCCAGCAGTAACGGACTAGCGGGGTACCAAGAGACCCAGTACTTC	CASSNGLAGYQETQYF
.	TRBV5-5	TRBJ1-5	.	TGTGCCAGCAGCTTGGCCGGGTATAGCAATCAGCCCCAGCATTTT	CASSLAGYSNQPQHF
.	TRBV5-1	TRBJ1-2	once	TGCGCCAGCAGCTTGCGGGACACCTATGGCTACACCTTC	CASSLRDTYGYTF
TRBD1	TRBV14	TRBJ1-2	once	TGTGCCAGCAGCCAAGACTGGGGACAGGATTTTTATGGCTACACCTTC	CASSQDWGQDFYGYTF